These 20 T cell receptor beta chains were all obtained from the same sample, sequenced in a study of T cell changes during pregnancy in multiple sclerosis. Assay: immunoSEQ multiplex PCR; the TCRdb copy retains only in-frame clones and omits some. Among 56,000 or so clones, 80% to 95% were seen once, and the ten largest hold around 0.68%. The specimen comprised CD4+ T cells from peripheral blood mononuclear cells, sampled in the third trimester of pregnancy. The receptor set was obtained from a female donor with multiple sclerosis, enrolled in a pregnancy study.

J is TRBJ1-1 and V is TRBV19, with D hard to call. Germline values: CDR1 LNHDA, CDR2 SQIVND (reference sequence). The CDR3 extends over 15 amino acids. Trimming cost V 5 bases and J 6 bases, with 19 bases left between them. CDR3 sequence reads: CASSFLAGPDSEAFF. CDR3 DNA: TGTGCCAGTAGTTTTCTGGCAGGTCCCGATTCTGAAGCTTTCTTT. Full variable domain (missing parts from reference TRBV19 and TRBJ1-1): DGGITQSPKYLFRKEGQNVTLSCEQNLNHDAMYWYRQDPGQGLRLIYYSQIVNDFQKGDIAEGYSVSREKKESFPLTVTSAQKNPTAFYLCASSFLAGPDSEAFFGQGTRLTVV.

This chain uses TRBV7-9 with TRBJ2-5, with a tentative D call TRBD2 (5 bases). The CDR3 is 15 amino acids. CDR1 and CDR2 from the germline V gene are SEHNR and FQNEAQ (reference sequence). V lost 1 base to trimming and J lost 0 bases, with 9 bases between them. The CDR3: CASSLDLANQETQYF. The CDR3 region has the DNA TGTGCCAGCAGCTTAGACCTAGCCAACCAAGAGACCCAGTACTTC.

J is TRBJ2-2 and V is TRBV19; 12 bases agree with TRBD1. Trimming cost V 5 bases and J 4 bases; bases outside gene matches: 5. Germline-derived CDR1 and CDR2 are LNHDA and SQIVND (reference sequence). There are 16 residues in the CDR3. DNA of the CDR3: TGTGCCAGTAGTCCCGGGACAGGGGGCGTCACCGGGGAGCTGTTTTTT. It is translated as CASSPGTGGVTGELFF. The variable domain in full, with the rest retrieved from reference TRBV19 and TRBJ2-2, is DGGITQSPKYLFRKEGQNVTLSCEQNLNHDAMYWYRQDPGQGLRLIYYSQIVNDFQKGDIAEGYSVSREKKESFPLTVTSAQKNPTAFYLCASSPGTGGVTGELFFGEGSRLTVL.

This clone was observed a few times. This chain links TRBV28 with TRBJ1-1; TRBD1 is a possible D gene (6 bases). Germline CDR1 is MDHEN and CDR2 is SYDVKM. The CDR3 consists of 14 residues. Trimming cost V 2 bases and J 4 bases, with 11 bases left between them. This chain's CDR3 is CASSLGTPGTEAFF. The CDR3 bases are TGTGCCAGCAGTTTAGGGACACCGGGCACTGAAGCTTTCTTT. The full variable domain, with the rest looked up from reference TRBV28 and TRBJ1-1, is DVKVTQSSRYLVKRTGEKVFLECVQDMDHENMFWYRQDPGLGLRLIYFSYDVKMKEKGDIPEGYSVSREKKERFSLILESASTNQTSMYLCASSLGTPGTEAFFGQGTRLTVV.

The V gene is TRBV6-1, the J gene TRBJ1-3; D gene ambiguous. CDR1 and CDR2 (germline): MNHNS, SASEGT. CDR3 length: 18 amino acids. The V and J ends lost 2 bases and 4 bases respectively, with 21 bases between them. The DNA of the CDR3 is TGTGCCAGCAGTGAAATTAGGTGGGAGGTTCTCTTCGGAAACACCATATATTTT. Its protein product is CASSEIRWEVLFGNTIYF.

The chain uses TRBV28 and TRBJ1-3; 8 bases are a match to TRBD1. Per the germline V gene, CDR1 is MDHEN and CDR2 is SYDVKM. Losses at the gene ends were 3 bases for V and 0 bases for J; bases not matched to a gene: 7. This CDR3 is built from 17 residues. The CDR3 reads CASSLWTGTVSGNTIYF. The CDR3 DNA is TGTGCCAGCAGTTTGTGGACAGGGACTGTCTCTGGAAACACCATATATTTT. The whole variable domain, remainder taken from reference TRBV28 and TRBJ1-3, is DVKVTQSSRYLVKRTGEKVFLECVQDMDHENMFWYRQDPGLGLRLIYFSYDVKMKEKGDIPEGYSVSREKKERFSLILESASTNQTSMYLCASSLWTGTVSGNTIYFGEGSWLTVV.

The chain couples TRBV18 to TRBJ1-1; a possible D gene is TRBD1 (6 bases). The CDR3 totals 16 residues. CDR1 and CDR2 from the germline V gene are KGHSH and LQKENI. V lost 2 bases, J lost 0 bases, and 13 bases lay in between. The CDR3 is CASSPASGGLNTEAFF. CDR3 nucleotides: TGTGCCAGCTCACCAGCTAGCGGGGGGCTGAACACTGAAGCTTTCTTT.

J is TRBJ2-7 and V is TRBV7-8; 10 nucleotides agree with TRBD2. Germline CDR1 is SGHVS and CDR2 is FQNEAQ. The ends lost 5 bases at V and 7 bases at J; junction bases unmatched: 11. This CDR3 spans 15 amino acids. The CDR3 loop reads CASSPLSGRAWEQYF. For the CDR3, the DNA is TGTGCCAGCAGCCCCCTGAGCGGGAGGGCTTGGGAGCAGTACTTC.

The V gene is TRBV7-2, the J gene TRBJ2-5; 7 nucleotides agree with TRBD2. The germline CDR1 and CDR2 sequences are SGHTA and FQGNSA. The V gene end was trimmed by 0 bases and the J gene end by 4 bases; junction bases not matched to a gene: 2. This CDR3 is built from 14 residues. Here the CDR3 reads CASSLALAIETQYF. CDR3 nucleotide sequence: TGTGCCAGCAGCTTAGCACTAGCGATAGAGACCCAGTACTTC.

DNA of the CDR3: TGTGCCAGCTCTAGTCTAGCGGGGACTGCGAACACCGGGGAGCTGTTTTTT. Translating it yields CASSSLAGTANTGELFF. V is TRBV18 and J is TRBJ2-2; the match to TRBD2 covers 9 bases. V lost 6 bases, J lost 0 bases, and 8 bases stayed unmatched. Germline CDR1 KGHSH, CDR2 LQKENI. This CDR3 is built from 17 residues.

DNA for the CDR3: TGCAGCGTTGTGGCTAGCGTCACCTACGAGCAGTACTTC. This encodes CSVVASVTYEQYF. The chain combines TRBV29-1 with TRBJ2-7, with a weak D call TRBD2 (6 bases). Looked up from germline, CDR1 is SQVTM and CDR2 is ANQGSEA. CDR3 length equals 13 residues. Trimming left V 4 bases short and J 2 bases short, with 12 bases between.

This clone was seen only a few times. V usage is TRBV5-1 and J usage is TRBJ1-2, with a possible D match to TRBD1 (6 bases). The CDR3 totals 13 residues. The V and J ends lost 4 bases and 4 bases respectively, with 11 bases between them. Germline V CDR1 and CDR2: SGHRS, YFSETQ. CDR3 nucleotides: TGCGCCAGCAGCCCGGGACAAGGCTATGGCTACACCTTC. It is translated as CASSPGQGYGYTF.

The chain carries TRBV13 and TRBJ2-2; 9 positions agree with TRBD2. Trimming at V came to 5 bases and at J to 0 bases, leaving 13 bases not matched to a gene. Germline CDR1 and CDR2: PRHDT and FYEKMQ (reference sequence). This CDR3 comprises 19 residues. The CDR3 protein is CASSTNRVTSGSNTGELFF. The CDR3 region has the DNA TGTGCCAGCAGCACGAACCGGGTGACTAGCGGATCGAACACCGGGGAGCTGTTTTTT.

This chain links TRBV2 with TRBJ1-3; TRBD1 is a possible D gene (5 bases). Germline CDR1 is SNHLY and CDR2 is FYNNEI. V shed 1 base and J shed 0 bases, with 7 bases lying between them. The CDR3 loop spans 15 amino acids. CDR3 bases: TGTGCCAGCAGTGAAGGGGGGGACTCTGGAAACACCATATATTTT. Its translation: CASSEGGDSGNTIYF.

J is TRBJ2-2 and V is TRBV18; D is possibly TRBD1 (5 bases). CDR1 and CDR2 (germline): KGHSH, LQKENI. Deletions cut 3 bases from V and 4 bases from J, with 12 bases between. The CDR3 is made up of 15 amino acids. CDR3 amino acids: CASSPRDSATGELFF. CDR3 nucleotide sequence: TGTGCCAGCTCACCGCGCGACAGCGCCACCGGGGAGCTGTTTTTT.

V usage is TRBV7-9 and J usage is TRBJ1-4; D is possibly TRBD1 (5 bases). Germline V CDR1 and CDR2: SEHNR, FQNEAQ (reference sequence). The CDR3 runs to 16 residues. V was cut by 4 bases and J by 7 bases, with 19 bases left in between. The chain's CDR3 is CASSSRRGSQGEKLFF. The DNA of the CDR3 is TGTGCCAGCAGCTCCCGACGTGGGTCCCAGGGTGAAAAACTGTTTTTT.

The V and J genes are TRBV6-5 and TRBJ1-4; D is perhaps TRBD1 (6 bases). V lost 3 bases, J lost 8 bases, and 13 bases lay in between. This CDR3 has 14 amino acids. Germline CDR1 and CDR2: MNHEY and SVGAGI. The CDR3 DNA reads as TGTGCCAGCAGTTATACTCAAGGGGGAGAAAAACTGTTTTTT. Translation gives CASSYTQGGEKLFF.

The rearrangement uses TRBV4-2 and TRBJ2-6, with unresolved D. This CDR3 contains 15 residues. Trimming took off 1 base at V and 2 bases at J, with 6 bases between the two ends. Germline V gene data show CDR1 as LGHNA and CDR2 as YNFKEQ. This chain's CDR3 is CASSQGRAGANVLTF. The CDR3 nucleotides read TGTGCCAGCAGCCAAGGACGGGCTGGGGCCAACGTCCTGACTTTC.

This sequence joins TRBV5-1 and TRBJ2-7, with D perhaps TRBD1 (5 bases). The V and J ends lost 0 bases and 0 bases respectively, with 25 bases between them. Per germline, CDR1 SGHRS and CDR2 YFSETQ. The length of the CDR3 is 20 residues. This chain's CDR3 is CASSLGEGAKALGSSYEQYF. In nucleotides, the CDR3 is TGCGCCAGCAGCTTGGGAGAAGGGGCTAAAGCCTTGGGAAGCTCCTACGAGCAGTACTTC. Full variable domain (rest looked up from reference TRBV5-1 and TRBJ2-7): KAGVTQTPRYLIKTRGQQVTLSCSPISGHRSVSWYQQTPGQGLQFLFEYFSETQRNKGNFPGRFSGRQFSNSRSEMNVSTLELGDSALYLCASSLGEGAKALGSSYEQYFGPGTRLTVT.

This clone came up once. The V call is TRBV9, the J call TRBJ2-7, with D uncertain. V was pared by 0 bases and J by 3 bases, with 13 bases between. Germline CDR1 SGDLS, CDR2 YYNGEE. This CDR3 is built from 15 residues. Here the CDR3 reads CASSVESGYLYEQYF. In DNA, the CDR3 is TGTGCCAGCAGCGTAGAATCCGGGTACCTCTACGAGCAGTACTTC.